This T cell receptor beta chain was captured in a study of T cells in Graves' hyperthyroidism and ophthalmopathy. On the study more broadly: At initial diagnosis, before any treatment had begun, peripheral blood was obtained. Study observations and caveats: Peripheral blood also featured most of the thyroid clonotypes expanded above 0.001.

As regards this clonotype: The antigen remains undetermined.

Amplification yielded TCR beta CDR3 regions, with RNA transcripts as the source. Primed by the HTBI set, a first-round RT-PCR was run on the TCR CDR3. TCRdb passed the multiplex PCR reads through MiXCR, listing each CDR3 protein once. Of around 610,000 distinct CDR3 sequences listed, roughly 14% are singletons. Active moderate-to-severe ophthalmopathy, Clinical Activity Score at least 3, NOSPECS at least 4, under 3 months' duration. This CDR3 has 13 amino acids. Trimming took 6 bases from V and 10 from J, leaving 13 bases between them. The germline CDR1 and CDR2 sequences are LGHDT and YNNKEL (reference sequence).

The chain has TRBV3-1 and TRBJ1-6, with D possibly being TRBD1 (6 bases). This sequence originates from a woman aged 40-49 years with Graves' ophthalmopathy. The sample was blood. The CDR3 region has the DNA TGTGCCAGCAGTTTCGACAGGACCTCACCCCTCCACTTT. It is translated as CASSFDRTSPLHF.